This record concerns one T cell receptor beta chain sequence. The sample comes from a study of radiation and T cells in renal cell carcinoma. Sequenced by immunoSEQ multiplex PCR; TCRdb stores in-frame clones only, minus some. The table has 150,000 or so clones, around 90% seen once. Time point specified: baseline pretreatment blood. The sample's treatment: 15 Gy SBRT to primary tumor, nephrectomy 4 weeks later. The germline CDR1 and CDR2 sequences are SGHNT and YYREEE (reference sequence). The V and J ends lost 3 bases and 1 base, in that order; junction bases with no gene match: 0. This CDR3 has 13 amino acids.

The genes are TRBV5-4 and TRBJ1-1; TRBD1 agrees at 7 bases. Sequencing was performed on blood, taken from a patient whose treatment included radiotherapy and nephrectomy. The clonotype was recovered from a woman in her 70s with renal cell carcinoma. DNA for the CDR3: TGTGCCAGCAGCTGGGACAGGAACACTGAAGCTTTCTTT. It encodes CASSWDRNTEAFF.